This TCR beta chain was observed in a study of response to subunit inactivated influenza vaccine (dated by TCRdb to 2016 to 2018). In terms of the full investigation: To follow how T cells responded to a trivalent subunit inactivated influenza vaccine, the researchers relied on deep quantitative profiling of the T cell receptor repertoire. What the research found in general, with its limitations: The authors proposed that each seasonal influenza vaccination may bring in only a limited number of new T cells.

The protocol used for the library was RT-PCR. Sequenced on an Illumina HiSeq 2500. TCRdb reanalyzed the raw reads on its own, using fastp at Q25 for trimming and MiXCR for clone calling, and kept in-frame beta chains. Merged by CDR3 protein, the rows form single entries marked with the most common genes and DNA. The sample records 750,000 to 850,000 distinct CDR3 sequences, approximately 17% of which are singletons. The biggest ten clones account for approximately 11% of the sample. This clonotype was counted a few times. Its recognized antigen is unknown. No much larger clonotype is one base removed from it; base qualities were not supplied. The CDR3 goes from the cysteine to the phenylalanine over 12 residues. The retained sequence is limited to the CDR3, 36 bases, with the frame set at the first base. V drops 5 bases and J drops 7 bases, leaving 11 bases in between. In the germline V gene, CDR1 corresponds to SGHTA and CDR2 to FQGNSA.

The sequence came from a man aged 50-60 years who received an inactivated influenza vaccine. Donor details come from another sample of the same person, matched by shared clones. The sample here was PBMCs from blood, taken roughly 5 days after vaccination. Recombination linked TRBV7-2 to TRBJ2-5; no confident D gene assignment can be made. The CDR3 reads CASSVRVGTQYF. The DNA sequence follows: TGTGCCAGCAGCGTCCGTGTGGGGACCCAGTACTTC.